This T cell receptor beta chain was sequenced for a study of T cells in Graves' hyperthyroidism and ophthalmopathy. Study-wide results and limits: By a 13 V-J model, ophthalmopathy was set apart from stable hyperthyroidism.

The sample holds a few counts of this clonotype. No antigen is known for it. Looked up from germline, CDR1 is MNHEY and CDR2 is SMNVEV (reference sequence). The CDR3 spans 19 residues. Trimming at V came to 8 bases and at J to 2 bases, leaving 20 bases not matched to a gene. RNA transcripts were the template for amplifying TCR beta CDR3 regions. A set of HTBI primers served as the primers for a first-round RT-PCR of the TCR CDR3. TCRdb independently ran MiXCR on the multiplex PCR reads; one entry per CDR3 protein. In the table there are a few hundred thousand distinct CDR3 sequences, 20% to 25% of which are singletons.

The rearrangement links TRBV27 to TRBJ2-1; 8 positions match TRBD2. Sequenced material: blood. This receptor was taken from a man aged 25-40 years with Graves' ophthalmopathy. For the CDR3, the DNA is TGTGCCAGCGGCCGAAGGTTACTAGCGGCCCAGACCGCCTACAATGAGCAGTTCTTC. Amino acid sequence: CASGRRLLAAQTAYNEQFF.